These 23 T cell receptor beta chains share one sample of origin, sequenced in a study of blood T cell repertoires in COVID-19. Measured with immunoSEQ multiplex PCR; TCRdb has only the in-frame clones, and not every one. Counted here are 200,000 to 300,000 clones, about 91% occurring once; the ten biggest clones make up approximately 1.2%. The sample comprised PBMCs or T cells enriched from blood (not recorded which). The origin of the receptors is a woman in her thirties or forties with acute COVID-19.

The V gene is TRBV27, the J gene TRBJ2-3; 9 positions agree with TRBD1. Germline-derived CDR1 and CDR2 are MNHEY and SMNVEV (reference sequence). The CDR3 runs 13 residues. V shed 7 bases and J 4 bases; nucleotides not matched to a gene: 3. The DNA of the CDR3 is TGTGCCAGCAAGGACAGGGGTCCAGATACGCAGTATTTT. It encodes CASKDRGPDTQYF.

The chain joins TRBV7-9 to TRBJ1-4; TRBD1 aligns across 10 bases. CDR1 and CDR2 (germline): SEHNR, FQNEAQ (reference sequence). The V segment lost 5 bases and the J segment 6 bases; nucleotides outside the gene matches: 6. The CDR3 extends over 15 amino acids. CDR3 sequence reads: CASSRSGTGDEKLFF. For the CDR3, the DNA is TGTGCCAGCAGCCGATCCGGGACAGGGGATGAAAAACTGTTTTTT.

CDR3 loop: CATSGRGGGYGYGYTF. The CDR3 region has the DNA TGTGCCACCAGTGGGAGAGGGGGAGGGTACGGCTATGGCTACACCTTC. V gene TRBV24-1 combines with J gene TRBJ1-2; D perhaps matches TRBD1 (6 bases). The CDR3 length is 16 residues. Trimming removed 5 bases from V and 4 bases from J, with 19 bases in between. The V gene's germline CDR1 is KGHDR and CDR2 SFDVKD.

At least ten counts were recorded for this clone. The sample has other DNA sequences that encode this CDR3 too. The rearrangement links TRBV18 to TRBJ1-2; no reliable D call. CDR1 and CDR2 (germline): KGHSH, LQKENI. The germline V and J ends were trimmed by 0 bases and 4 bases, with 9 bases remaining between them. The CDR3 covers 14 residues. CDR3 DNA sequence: TGTGCCAGCTCACCACCGACGGAGTCCTATGGCTACACCTTC. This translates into CASSPPTESYGYTF.

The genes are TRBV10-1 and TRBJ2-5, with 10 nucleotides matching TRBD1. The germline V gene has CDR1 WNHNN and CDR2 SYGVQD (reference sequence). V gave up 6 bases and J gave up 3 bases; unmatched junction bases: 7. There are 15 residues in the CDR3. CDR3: CASSRDRGREETQYF. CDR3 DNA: TGCGCCAGCAGCAGGGACAGGGGCCGGGAAGAGACCCAGTACTTC.

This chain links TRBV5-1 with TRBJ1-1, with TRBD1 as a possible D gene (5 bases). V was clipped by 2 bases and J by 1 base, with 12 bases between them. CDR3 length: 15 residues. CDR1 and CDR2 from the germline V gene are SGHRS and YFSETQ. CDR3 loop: CASSFVGGTNTEAFF. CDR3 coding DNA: TGCGCCAGCAGCTTCGTGGGGGGAACGAACACTGAAGCTTTCTTT.

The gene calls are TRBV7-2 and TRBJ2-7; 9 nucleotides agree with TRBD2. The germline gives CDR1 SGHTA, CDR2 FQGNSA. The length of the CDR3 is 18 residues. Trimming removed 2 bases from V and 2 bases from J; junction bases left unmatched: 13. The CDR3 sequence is CASSLLAGGRGSTYEQYF. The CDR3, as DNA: TGTGCCAGCAGCTTATTGGCGGGAGGGAGGGGTTCTACCTACGAGCAGTACTTC.

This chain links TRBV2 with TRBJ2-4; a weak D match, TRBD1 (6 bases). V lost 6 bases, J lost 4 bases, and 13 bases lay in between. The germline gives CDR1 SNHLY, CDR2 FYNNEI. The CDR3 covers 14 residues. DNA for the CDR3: TGTGCCAGCAGGGGGGCACAGGGAAAAAACATTCAGTACTTC. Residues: CASRGAQGKNIQYF.

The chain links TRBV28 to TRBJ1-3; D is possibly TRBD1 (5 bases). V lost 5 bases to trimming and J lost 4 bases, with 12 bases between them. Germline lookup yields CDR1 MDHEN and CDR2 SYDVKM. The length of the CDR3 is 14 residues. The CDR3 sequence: CASSHRISGNTIYF. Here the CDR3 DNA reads TGTGCCAGCAGTCACAGGATTTCAGGAAACACCATATATTTT. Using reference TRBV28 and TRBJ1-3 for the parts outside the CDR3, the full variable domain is DVKVTQSSRYLVKRTGEKVFLECVQDMDHENMFWYRQDPGLGLRLIYFSYDVKMKEKGDIPEGYSVSREKKERFSLILESASTNQTSMYLCASSHRISGNTIYFGEGSWLTVV.

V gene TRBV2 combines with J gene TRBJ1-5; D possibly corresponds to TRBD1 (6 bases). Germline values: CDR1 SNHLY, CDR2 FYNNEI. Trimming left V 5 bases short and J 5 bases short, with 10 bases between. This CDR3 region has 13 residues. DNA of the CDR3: TGTGCCAGCAGTCCAGGGGTGTATCAGCCCCAGCATTTT. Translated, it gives CASSPGVYQPQHF.

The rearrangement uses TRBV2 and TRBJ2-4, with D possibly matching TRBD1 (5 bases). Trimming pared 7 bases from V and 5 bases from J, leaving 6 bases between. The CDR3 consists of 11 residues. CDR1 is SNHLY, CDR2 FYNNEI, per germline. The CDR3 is CASTRENIQYF. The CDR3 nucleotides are TGTGCCAGCACCAGGGAAAACATTCAGTACTTC.

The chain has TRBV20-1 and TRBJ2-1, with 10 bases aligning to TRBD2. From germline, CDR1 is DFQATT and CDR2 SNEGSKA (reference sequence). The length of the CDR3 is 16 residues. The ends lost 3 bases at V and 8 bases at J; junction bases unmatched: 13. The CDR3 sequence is CSASLGTSEGGDEQFF. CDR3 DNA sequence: TGCAGTGCTAGTTTGGGGACTAGCGAAGGGGGAGATGAGCAGTTCTTC.

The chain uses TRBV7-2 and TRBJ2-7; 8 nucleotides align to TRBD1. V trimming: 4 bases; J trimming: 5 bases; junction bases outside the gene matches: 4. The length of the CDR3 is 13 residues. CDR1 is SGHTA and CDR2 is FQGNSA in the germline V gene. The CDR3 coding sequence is TGTGCCAGCAGCTGGACAGGGTACCACGAGCAGTACGTC. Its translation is CASSWTGYHEQYV.

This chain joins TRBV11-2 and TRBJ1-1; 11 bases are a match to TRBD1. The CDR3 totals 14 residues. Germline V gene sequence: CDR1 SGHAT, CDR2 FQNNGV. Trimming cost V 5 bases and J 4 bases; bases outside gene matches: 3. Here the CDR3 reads CASSGTGGATEAFF. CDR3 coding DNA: TGTGCCAGCAGCGGGACAGGGGGGGCCACTGAAGCTTTCTTT.

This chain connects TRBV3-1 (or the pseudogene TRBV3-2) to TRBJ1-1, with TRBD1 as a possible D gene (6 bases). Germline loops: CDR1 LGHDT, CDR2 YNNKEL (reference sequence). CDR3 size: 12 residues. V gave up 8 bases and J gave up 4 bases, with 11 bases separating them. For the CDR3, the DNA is TGTGCCAGCGGACAGTGGGGCACTGAAGCTTTCTTT. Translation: CASGQWGTEAFF.

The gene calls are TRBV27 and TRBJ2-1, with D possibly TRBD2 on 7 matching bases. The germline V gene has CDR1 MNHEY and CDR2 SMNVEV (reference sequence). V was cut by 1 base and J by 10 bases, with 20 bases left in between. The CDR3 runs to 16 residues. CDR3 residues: CASSLWIGGGAGEQFF. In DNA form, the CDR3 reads TGTGCCAGCAGTTTATGGATCGGCGGGGGCGCAGGGGAGCAGTTCTTC.

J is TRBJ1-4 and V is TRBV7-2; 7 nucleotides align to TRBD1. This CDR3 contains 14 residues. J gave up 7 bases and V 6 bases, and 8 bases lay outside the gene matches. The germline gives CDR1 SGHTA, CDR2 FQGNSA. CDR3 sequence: CASRRQGGVEKLFF. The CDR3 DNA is TGTGCCAGCAGGCGACAGGGTGGGGTTGAAAAACTGTTTTTT.

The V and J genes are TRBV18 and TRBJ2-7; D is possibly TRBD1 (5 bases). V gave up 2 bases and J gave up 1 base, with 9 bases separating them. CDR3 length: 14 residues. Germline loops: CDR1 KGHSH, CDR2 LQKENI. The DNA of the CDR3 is TGTGCCAGCTCACCAGGGGCCTCGTCCTACGAGCAGTACTTC. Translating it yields CASSPGASSYEQYF.

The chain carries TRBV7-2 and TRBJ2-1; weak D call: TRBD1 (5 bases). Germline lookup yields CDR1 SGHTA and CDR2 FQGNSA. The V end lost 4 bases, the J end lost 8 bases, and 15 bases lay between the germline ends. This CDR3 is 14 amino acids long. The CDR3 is CASSSSTAQHEQFF. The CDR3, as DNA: TGTGCCAGCAGCTCTTCGACAGCGCAGCATGAGCAGTTCTTC. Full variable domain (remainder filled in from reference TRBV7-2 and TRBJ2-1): GAGVSQSPSNKVTEKGKDVELRCDPISGHTALYWYRQSLGQGLEFLIYFQGNSAPDKSGLPSDRFSAERTGGSVSTLTIQRTQQEDSAVYLCASSSSTAQHEQFFGPGTRLTVL.

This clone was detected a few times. CDR3: CASSIQSIRGTEAFF. In DNA form, the CDR3 reads TGTGCCAGTAGTATTCAAAGTATTCGAGGCACTGAAGCTTTCTTT. The rearrangement joins TRBV19 to TRBJ1-1; D unclear. CDR3 length equals 15 residues. Germline CDR1 and CDR2: LNHDA and SQIVND (reference sequence). Between the trimmed V and J ends, which lost 3 bases and 4 bases, there was a span of 15 bases. Together with reference TRBV19 and TRBJ1-1, the CDR3 gives the full variable domain: DGGITQSPKYLFRKEGQNVTLSCEQNLNHDAMYWYRQDPGQGLRLIYYSQIVNDFQKGDIAEGYSVSREKKESFPLTVTSAQKNPTAFYLCASSIQSIRGTEAFFGQGTRLTVV.

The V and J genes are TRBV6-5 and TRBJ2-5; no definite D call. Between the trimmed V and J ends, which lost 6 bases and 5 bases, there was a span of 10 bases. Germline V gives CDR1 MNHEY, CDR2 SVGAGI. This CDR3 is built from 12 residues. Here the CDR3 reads CASRASSETQYF. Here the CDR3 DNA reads TGTGCCAGCAGGGCCTCGTCGGAGACCCAGTACTTC.

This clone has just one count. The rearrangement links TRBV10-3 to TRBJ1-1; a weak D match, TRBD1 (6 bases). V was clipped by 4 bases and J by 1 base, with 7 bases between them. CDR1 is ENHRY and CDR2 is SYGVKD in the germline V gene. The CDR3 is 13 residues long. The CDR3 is CAISGTANTEAFF. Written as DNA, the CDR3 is TGTGCCATCAGTGGGACAGCGAACACTGAAGCTTTCTTT.

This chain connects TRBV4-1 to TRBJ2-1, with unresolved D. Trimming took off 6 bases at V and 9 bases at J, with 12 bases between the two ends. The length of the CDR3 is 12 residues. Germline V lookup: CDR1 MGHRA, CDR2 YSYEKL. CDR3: CASSQPGFEQFF. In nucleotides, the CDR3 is TGCGCCAGCAGTCAGCCCGGGTTTGAGCAGTTCTTC.